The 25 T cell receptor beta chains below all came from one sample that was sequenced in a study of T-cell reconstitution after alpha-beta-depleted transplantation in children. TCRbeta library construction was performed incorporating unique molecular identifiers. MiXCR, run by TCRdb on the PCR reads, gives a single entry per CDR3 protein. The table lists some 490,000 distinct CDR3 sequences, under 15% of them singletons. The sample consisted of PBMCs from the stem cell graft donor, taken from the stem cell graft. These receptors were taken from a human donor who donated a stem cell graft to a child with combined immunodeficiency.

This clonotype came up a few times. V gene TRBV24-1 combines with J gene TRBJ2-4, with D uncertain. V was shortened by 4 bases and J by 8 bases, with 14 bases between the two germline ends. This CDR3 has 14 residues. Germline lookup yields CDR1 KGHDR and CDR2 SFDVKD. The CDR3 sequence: CATSDSDGGDIQYF. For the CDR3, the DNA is TGTGCCACCAGTGACTCTGACGGTGGAGACATTCAGTACTTC.

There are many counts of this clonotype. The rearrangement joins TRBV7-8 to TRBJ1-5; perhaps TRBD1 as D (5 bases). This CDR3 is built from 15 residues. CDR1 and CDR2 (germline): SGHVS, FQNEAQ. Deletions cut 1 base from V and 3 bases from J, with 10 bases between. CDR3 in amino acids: CASSLGDGLNQPQHF. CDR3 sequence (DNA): TGTGCCAGCAGCTTAGGGGACGGACTCAATCAGCCCCAGCATTTT.

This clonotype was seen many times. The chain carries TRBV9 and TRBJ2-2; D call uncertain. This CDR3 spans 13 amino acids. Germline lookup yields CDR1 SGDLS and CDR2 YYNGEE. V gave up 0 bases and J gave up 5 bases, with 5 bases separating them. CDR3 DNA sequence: TGTGCCAGCAGCGTAGTTACGACCGGGGAGCTGTTTTTT. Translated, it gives CASSVVTTGELFF.

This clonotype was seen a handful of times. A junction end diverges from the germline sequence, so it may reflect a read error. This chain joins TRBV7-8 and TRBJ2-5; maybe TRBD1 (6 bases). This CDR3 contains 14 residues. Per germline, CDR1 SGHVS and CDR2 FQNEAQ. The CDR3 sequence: CASSLATGLETQCF. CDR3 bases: TGTGCCAGCAGCTTAGCCACAGGGTTAGAGACCCAGTGCTTC.

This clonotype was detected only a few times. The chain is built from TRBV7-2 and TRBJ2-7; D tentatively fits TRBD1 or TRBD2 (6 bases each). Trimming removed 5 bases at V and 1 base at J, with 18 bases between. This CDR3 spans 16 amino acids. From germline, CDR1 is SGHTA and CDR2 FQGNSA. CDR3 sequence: CASSHGGRGVSYEQYF. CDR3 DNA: TGTGCCAGCAGCCACGGGGGCAGGGGAGTTTCCTACGAGCAGTACTTC.

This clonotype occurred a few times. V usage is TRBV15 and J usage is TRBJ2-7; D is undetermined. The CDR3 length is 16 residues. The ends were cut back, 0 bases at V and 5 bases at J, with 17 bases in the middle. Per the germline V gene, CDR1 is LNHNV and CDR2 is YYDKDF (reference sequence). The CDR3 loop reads CATSREGWATPHEQYF. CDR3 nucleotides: TGTGCCACCAGCAGAGAAGGGTGGGCGACGCCGCACGAGCAGTACTTC. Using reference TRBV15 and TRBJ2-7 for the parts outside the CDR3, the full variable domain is DAMVIQNPRYQVTQFGKPVTLSCSQTLNHNVMYWYQQKSSQAPKLLFHYYDKDFNNEADTPDNFQSRRPNTSFCFLDIRSPGLGDTAMYLCATSREGWATPHEQYFGPGTRLTVT.

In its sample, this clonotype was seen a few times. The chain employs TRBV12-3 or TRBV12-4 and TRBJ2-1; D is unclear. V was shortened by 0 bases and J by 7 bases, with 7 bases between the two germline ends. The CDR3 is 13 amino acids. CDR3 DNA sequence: TGTGCCAGCAGTTTAGCGCTAGGGAATGAGCAGTTCTTC. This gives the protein CASSLALGNEQFF.

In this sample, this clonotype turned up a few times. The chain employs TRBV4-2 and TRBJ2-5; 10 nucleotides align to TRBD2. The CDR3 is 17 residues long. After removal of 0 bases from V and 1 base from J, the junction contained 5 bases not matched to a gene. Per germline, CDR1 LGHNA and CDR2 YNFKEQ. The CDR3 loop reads CASSQDWLAGGQETQYF. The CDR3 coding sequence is TGTGCCAGCAGCCAAGATTGGTTAGCGGGGGGCCAAGAGACCCAGTACTTC.

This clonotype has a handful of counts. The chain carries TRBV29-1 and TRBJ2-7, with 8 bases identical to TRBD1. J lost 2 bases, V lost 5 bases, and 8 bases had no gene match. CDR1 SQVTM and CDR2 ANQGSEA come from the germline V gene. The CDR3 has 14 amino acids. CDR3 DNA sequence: TGCAGCGTTTTCGGGCAGGGGGCCGCCTACGAGCAGTACTTC. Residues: CSVFGQGAAYEQYF.

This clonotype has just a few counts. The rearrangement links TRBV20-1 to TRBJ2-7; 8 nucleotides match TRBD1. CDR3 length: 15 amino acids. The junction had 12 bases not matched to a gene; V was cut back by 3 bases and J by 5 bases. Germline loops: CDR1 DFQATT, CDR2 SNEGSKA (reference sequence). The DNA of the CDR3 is TGCAGTGCTAGGGTTTTCGGCAGGGGGCGGAACGAGCAGTACTTC. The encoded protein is CSARVFGRGRNEQYF.

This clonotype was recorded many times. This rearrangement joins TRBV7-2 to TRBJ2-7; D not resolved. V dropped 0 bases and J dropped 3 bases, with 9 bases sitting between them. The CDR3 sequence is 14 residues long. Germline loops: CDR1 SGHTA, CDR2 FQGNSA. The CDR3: CASSLAVEIYEQYF. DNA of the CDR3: TGTGCCAGCAGCTTAGCCGTCGAAATCTACGAGCAGTACTTC. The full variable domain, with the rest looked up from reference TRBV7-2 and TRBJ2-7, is GAGVSQSPSNKVTEKGKDVELRCDPISGHTALYWYRQSLGQGLEFLIYFQGNSAPDKSGLPSDRFSAERTGGSVSTLTIQRTQQEDSAVYLCASSLAVEIYEQYFGPGTRLTVT.

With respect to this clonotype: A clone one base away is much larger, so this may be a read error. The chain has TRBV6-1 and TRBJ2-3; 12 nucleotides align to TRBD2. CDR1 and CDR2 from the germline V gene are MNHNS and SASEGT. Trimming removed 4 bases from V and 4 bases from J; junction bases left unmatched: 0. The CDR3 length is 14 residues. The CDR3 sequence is CASSGLAGADTQYF. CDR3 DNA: TGTGCCAGCAGTGGACTAGCGGGAGCAGATACGCAGTATTTT.

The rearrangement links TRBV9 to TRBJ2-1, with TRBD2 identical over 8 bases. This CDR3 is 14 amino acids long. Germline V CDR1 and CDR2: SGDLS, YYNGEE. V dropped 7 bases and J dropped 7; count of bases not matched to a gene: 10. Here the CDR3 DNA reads TGTGCCAGCGGCCGAGCGGGGGTCACGAATGAGCAGTTCTTC. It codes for CASGRAGVTNEQFF.

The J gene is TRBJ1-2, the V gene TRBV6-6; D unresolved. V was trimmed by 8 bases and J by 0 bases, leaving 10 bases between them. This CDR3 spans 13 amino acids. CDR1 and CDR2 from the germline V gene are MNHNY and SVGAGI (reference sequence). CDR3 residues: CASGIHPNYGYTF. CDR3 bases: TGTGCCAGCGGAATCCACCCTAACTATGGCTACACCTTC.

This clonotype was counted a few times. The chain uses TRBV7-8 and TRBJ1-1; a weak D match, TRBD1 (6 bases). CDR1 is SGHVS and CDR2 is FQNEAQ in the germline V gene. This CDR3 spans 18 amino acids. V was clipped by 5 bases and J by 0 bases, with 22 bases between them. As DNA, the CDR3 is TGTGCCAGCAGCCTAGGGCCAGGGGACTGGAAAGTGAACACTGAAGCTTTCTTT. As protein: CASSLGPGDWKVNTEAFF.

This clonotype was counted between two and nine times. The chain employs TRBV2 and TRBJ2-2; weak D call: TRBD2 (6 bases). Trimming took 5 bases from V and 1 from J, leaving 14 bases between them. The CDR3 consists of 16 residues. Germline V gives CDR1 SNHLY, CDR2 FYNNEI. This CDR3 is CASSSGIAVNTGELFF. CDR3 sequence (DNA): TGTGCCAGCAGTTCGGGAATAGCGGTGAACACCGGGGAGCTGTTTTTT.

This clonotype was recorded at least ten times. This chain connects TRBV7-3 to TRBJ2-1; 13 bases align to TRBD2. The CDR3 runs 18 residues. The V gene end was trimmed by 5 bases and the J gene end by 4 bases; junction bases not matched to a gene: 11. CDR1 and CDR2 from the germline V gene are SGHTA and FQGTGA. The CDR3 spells CASSPHRGLAGLYNEQFF. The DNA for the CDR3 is TGTGCCAGCAGCCCTCACAGGGGACTAGCGGGGTTATACAATGAGCAGTTCTTC.

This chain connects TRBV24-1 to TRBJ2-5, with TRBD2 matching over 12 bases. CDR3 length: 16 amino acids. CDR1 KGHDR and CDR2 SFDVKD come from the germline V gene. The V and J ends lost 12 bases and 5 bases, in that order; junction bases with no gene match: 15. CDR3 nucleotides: TGTGCCGCCGGGCTCCTAGCGGGGGGGCGGGAGGAGACCCAGTACTTC. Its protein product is CAAGLLAGGREETQYF.

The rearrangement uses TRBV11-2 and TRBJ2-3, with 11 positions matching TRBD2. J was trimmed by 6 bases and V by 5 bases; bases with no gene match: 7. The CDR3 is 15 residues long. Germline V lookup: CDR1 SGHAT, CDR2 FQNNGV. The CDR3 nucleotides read TGTGCCAGCAGCGCGCTAGCGGGGGGTACCGATACGCAGTATTTT. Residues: CASSALAGGTDTQYF.

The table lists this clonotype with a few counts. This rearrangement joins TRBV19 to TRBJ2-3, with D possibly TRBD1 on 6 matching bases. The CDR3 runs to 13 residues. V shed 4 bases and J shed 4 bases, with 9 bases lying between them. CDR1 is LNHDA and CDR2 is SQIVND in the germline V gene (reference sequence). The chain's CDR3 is CASSTQGPDTQYF. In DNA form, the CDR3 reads TGTGCCAGTAGTACACAGGGTCCAGATACGCAGTATTTT. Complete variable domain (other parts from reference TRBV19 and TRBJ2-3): DGGITQSPKYLFRKEGQNVTLSCEQNLNHDAMYWYRQDPGQGLRLIYYSQIVNDFQKGDIAEGYSVSREKKESFPLTVTSAQKNPTAFYLCASSTQGPDTQYFGPGTRLTVL.

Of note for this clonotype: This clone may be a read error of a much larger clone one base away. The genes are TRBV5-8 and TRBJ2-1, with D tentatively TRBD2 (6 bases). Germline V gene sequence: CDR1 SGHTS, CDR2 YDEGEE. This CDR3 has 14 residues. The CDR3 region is CSSSLFLGGAGQFF. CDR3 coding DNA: TGTTCCAGCAGCTTATTCTTAGGAGGGGCTGGGCAGTTCTTC. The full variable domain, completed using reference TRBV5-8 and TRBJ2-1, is EAGVTQSPTHLIKTRGQQATLRCSPISGHTSVYWYQQALGLGLQFLLWYDEGEERNRGNFPPRFSGRQFPNYSSELNVNALELEDSALYLCSSSLFLGGAGQFFGPGTRLTVL.

CDR3: CASSESRAGLNTEAFF. The CDR3 DNA reads TGTGCCAGCAGTGAATCGAGGGCGGGGCTGAACACTGAAGCTTTCTTT. The chain carries TRBV25-1 and TRBJ1-1, with D possibly matching TRBD1 (5 bases). Looked up from germline, CDR1 is MGHDK and CDR2 is SYGVNS. CDR3 size: 16 residues. V lost 1 base and J 0 bases, leaving 12 bases between the germline ends.

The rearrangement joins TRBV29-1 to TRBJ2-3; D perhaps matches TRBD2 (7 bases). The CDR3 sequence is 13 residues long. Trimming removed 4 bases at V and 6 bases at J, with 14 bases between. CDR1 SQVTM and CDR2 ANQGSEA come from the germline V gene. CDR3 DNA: TGCAGCGTTGGGGCTAGCGGACAGGATACGCAGTATTTT. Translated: CSVGASGQDTQYF.

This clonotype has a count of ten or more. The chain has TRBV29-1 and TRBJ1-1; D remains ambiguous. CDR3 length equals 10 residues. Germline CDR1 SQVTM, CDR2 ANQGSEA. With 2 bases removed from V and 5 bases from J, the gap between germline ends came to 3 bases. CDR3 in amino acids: CSVEPTEAFF. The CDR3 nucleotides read TGCAGCGTTGAACCTACTGAAGCTTTCTTT.

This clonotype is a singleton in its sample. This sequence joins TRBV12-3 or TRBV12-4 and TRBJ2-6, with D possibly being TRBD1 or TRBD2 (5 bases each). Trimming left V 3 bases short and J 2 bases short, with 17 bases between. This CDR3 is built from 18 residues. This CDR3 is CASSFGGKGKAGANVLTF. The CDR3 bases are TGTGCCAGCAGTTTTGGGGGAAAGGGGAAGGCTGGGGCCAACGTCCTGACTTTC.